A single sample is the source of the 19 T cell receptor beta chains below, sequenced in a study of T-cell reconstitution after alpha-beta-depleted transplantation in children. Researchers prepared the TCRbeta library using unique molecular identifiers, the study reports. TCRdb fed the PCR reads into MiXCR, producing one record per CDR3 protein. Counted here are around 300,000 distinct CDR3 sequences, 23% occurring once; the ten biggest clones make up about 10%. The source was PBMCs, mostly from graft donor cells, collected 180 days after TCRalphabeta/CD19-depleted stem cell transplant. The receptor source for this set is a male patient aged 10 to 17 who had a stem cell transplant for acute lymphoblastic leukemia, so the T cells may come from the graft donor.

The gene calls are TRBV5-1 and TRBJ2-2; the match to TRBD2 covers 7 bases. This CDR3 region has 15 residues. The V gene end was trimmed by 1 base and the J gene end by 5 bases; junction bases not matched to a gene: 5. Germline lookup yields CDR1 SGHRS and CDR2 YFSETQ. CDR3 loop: CASSLPGGGTGELFF. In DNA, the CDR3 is TGCGCCAGCAGCTTGCCGGGAGGTGGAACCGGGGAGCTGTTTTTT.

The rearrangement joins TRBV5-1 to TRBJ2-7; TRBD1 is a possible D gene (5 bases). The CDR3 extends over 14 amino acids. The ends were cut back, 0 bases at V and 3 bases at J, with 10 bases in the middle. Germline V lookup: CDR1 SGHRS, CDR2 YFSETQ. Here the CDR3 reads CASSLALGVYEQYF. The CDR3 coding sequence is TGCGCCAGCAGCTTGGCCTTAGGGGTCTACGAGCAGTACTTC.

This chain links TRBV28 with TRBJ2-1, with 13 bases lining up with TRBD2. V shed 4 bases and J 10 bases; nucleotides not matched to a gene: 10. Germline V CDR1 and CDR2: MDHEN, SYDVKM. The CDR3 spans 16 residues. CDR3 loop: CASSWWVPGLAGEQFF. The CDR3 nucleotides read TGTGCCAGCAGTTGGTGGGTACCGGGACTAGCGGGAGAGCAGTTCTTC.

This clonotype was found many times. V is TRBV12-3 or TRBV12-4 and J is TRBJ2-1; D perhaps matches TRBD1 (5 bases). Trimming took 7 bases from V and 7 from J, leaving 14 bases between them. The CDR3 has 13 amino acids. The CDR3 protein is CASTQGRDNEQFF. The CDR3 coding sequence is TGTGCCAGCACCCAGGGCAGGGATAATGAGCAGTTCTTC.

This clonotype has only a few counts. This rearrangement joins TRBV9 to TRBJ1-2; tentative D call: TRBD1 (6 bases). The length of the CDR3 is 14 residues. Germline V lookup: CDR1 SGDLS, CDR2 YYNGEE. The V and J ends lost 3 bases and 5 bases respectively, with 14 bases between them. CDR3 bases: TGTGCCAGCAGCGGGGGACACGGGGCATATGGCTACACCTTC. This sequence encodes CASSGGHGAYGYTF. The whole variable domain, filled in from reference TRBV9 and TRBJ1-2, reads DSGVTQTPKHLITATGQRVTLRCSPRSGDLSVYWYQQSLDQGLQFLIQYYNGEERAKGNILERFSAQQFPDLHSELNLSSLELGDSALYFCASSGGHGAYGYTFGSGTRLTVV.

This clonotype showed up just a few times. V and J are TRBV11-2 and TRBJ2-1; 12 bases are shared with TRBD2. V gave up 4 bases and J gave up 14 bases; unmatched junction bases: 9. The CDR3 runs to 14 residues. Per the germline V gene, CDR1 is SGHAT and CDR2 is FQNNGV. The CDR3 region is CASSSRLAGALEFF. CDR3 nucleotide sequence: TGTGCCAGCAGCTCAAGACTAGCGGGAGCCCTGGAGTTCTTC. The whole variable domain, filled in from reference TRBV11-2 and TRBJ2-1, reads EAGVAQSPRYKIIEKRQSVAFWCNPISGHATLYWYQQILGQGPKLLIQFQNNGVVDDSQLPKDRFSAERLKGVDSTLKIQPAKLEDSAVYLCASSSRLAGALEFFGPGTRLTVL.

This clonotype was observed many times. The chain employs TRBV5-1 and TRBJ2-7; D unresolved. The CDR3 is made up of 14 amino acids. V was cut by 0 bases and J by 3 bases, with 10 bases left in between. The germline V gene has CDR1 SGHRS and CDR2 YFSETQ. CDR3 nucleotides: TGCGCCAGCAGCTTGGTCCCTGAGATCTACGAGCAGTACTTC. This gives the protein CASSLVPEIYEQYF.

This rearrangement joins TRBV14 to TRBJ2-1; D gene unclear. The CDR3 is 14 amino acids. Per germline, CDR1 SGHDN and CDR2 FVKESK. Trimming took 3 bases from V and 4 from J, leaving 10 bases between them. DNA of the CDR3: TGTGCCAGCAGCCACATACCTGTGTACAATGAGCAGTTCTTC. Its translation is CASSHIPVYNEQFF.

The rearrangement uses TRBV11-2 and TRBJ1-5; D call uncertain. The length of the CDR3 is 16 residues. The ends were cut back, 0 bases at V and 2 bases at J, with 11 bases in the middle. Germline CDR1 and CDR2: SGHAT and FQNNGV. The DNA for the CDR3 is TGTGCCAGCAGCTTAGAACAACCCCCATGCAATCAGCCCCAGCATTTT. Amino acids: CASSLEQPPCNQPQHF.

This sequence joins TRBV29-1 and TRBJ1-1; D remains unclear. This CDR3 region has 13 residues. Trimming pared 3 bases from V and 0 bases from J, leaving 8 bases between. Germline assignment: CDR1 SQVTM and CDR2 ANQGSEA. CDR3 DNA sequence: TGCAGCGTTGAGAGGCCTCTGAACACTGAAGCTTTCTTT. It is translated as CSVERPLNTEAFF.

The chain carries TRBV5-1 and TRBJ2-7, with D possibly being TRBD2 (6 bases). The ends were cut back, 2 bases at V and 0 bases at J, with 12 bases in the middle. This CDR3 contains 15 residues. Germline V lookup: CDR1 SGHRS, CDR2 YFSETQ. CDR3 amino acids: CASSFGTPTSYEQYF. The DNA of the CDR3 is TGCGCCAGCAGCTTCGGGACTCCGACCTCCTACGAGCAGTACTTC.

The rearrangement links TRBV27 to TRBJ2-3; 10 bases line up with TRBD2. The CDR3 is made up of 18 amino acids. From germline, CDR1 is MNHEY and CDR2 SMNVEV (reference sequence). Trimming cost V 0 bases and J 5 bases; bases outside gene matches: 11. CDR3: CASSLSSGAGGPQDTQYF. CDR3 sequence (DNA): TGTGCCAGCAGTTTATCTTCAGGAGCGGGAGGGCCGCAAGATACGCAGTATTTT.

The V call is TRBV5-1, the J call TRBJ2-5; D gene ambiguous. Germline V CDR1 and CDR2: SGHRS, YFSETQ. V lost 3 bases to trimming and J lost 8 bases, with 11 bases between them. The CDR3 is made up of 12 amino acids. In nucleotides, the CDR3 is TGCGCCAGCAGCTGGGCCACAGACACCCAGTACTTC. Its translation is CASSWATDTQYF.

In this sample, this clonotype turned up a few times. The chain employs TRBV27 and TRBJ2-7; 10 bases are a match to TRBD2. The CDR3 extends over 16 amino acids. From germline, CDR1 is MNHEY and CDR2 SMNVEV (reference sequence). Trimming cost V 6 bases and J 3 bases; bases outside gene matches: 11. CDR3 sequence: CASSHSSGRRYYEQYF. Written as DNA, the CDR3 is TGTGCCAGCAGCCATTCTAGCGGGAGAAGGTACTACGAGCAGTACTTC.

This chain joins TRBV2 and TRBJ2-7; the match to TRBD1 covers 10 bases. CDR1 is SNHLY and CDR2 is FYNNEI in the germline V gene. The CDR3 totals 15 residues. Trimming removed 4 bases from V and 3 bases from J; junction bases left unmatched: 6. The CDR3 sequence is CASSAPGTGVYEQYF. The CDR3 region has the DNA TGTGCCAGCAGTGCCCCCGGGACAGGGGTCTACGAGCAGTACTTC.

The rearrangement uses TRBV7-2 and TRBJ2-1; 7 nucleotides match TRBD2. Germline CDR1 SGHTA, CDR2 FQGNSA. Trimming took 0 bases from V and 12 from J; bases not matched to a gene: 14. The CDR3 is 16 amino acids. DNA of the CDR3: TGTGCCAGCAGCTTAGCGGTCGTAGCGGGTGGTTTGGGGCAGTTCTTC. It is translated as CASSLAVVAGGLGQFF. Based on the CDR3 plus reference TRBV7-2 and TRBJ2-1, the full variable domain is GAGVSQSPSNKVTEKGKDVELRCDPISGHTALYWYRQSLGQGLEFLIYFQGNSAPDKSGLPSDRFSAERTGGSVSTLTIQRTQQEDSAVYLCASSLAVVAGGLGQFFGPGTRLTVL.

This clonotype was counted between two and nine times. The CDR3 protein is CASSFTQPTTYEQYF. The CDR3 DNA is TGTGCCAGCAGTTTCACCCAGCCCACCACCTACGAGCAGTACTTC. The chain combines TRBV12-3 or TRBV12-4 with TRBJ2-7; the D is unclear. V dropped 3 bases and J dropped 2 bases, with 14 bases sitting between them. The CDR3 sequence is 15 residues long.

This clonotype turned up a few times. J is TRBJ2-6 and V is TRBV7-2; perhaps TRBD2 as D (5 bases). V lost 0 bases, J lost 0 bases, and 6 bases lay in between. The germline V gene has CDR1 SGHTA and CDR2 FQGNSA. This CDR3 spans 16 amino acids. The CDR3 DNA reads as TGTGCCAGCAGCTTAGCACGGGGCTCTGGGGCCAACGTCCTGACTTTC. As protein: CASSLARGSGANVLTF. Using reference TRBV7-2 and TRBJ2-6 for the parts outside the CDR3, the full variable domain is GAGVSQSPSNKVTEKGKDVELRCDPISGHTALYWYRQSLGQGLEFLIYFQGNSAPDKSGLPSDRFSAERTGGSVSTLTIQRTQQEDSAVYLCASSLARGSGANVLTFGAGSRLTVL.

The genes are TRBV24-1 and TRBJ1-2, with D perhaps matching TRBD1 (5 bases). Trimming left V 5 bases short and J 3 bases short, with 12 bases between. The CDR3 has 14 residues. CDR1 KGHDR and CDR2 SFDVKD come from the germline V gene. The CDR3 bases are TGTGCCACCAGTGTGGAAGGGGCCCACTATGGCTACACCTTC. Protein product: CATSVEGAHYGYTF.